Listed here is a single T cell receptor (beta chain). Cohort 3 recovered donors had two negative PCRs, clearance, or symptom resolution. These data belong to a study of blood T cell repertoires in COVID-19. Generated by immunoSEQ multiplex PCR, the TCRdb table keeps only in-frame clones and is missing some. The sample carries around 200,000 clones, 65% to 85% recorded once. The CDR3 spans 15 residues. Looked up from germline, CDR1 is MNHEY and CDR2 is SVGAGI. The V end was cut by 5 bases, the J end by 1 base, with 14 bases between. This chain uses TRBV6-5 with TRBJ1-1; tentative D call: TRBD1 (5 bases). The clonotype was recovered from a woman aged 25 to 39 who had recovered from COVID-19. The specimen sequenced was PBMCs or T cells enriched from blood (not recorded which). The chain's CDR3 is CASSITGLANTEAFF. CDR3 bases: TGTGCCAGCAGTATAACGGGACTAGCGAACACTGAAGCTTTCTTT.